One and the same sample provided the 32 T cell receptor beta chains below, sequenced in a study of immune evolution from preneoplasia to lung adenocarcinoma. Data came from immunoSEQ multiplex PCR; TCRdb stores just in-frame clones and leaves some out. This sample has around 39,000 clones; about 74% occur once, and the top ten carry roughly 6.6%. Sequencing input: FFPE invasive lung adenocarcinoma tissue. Receptors originate from a person in their sixties with lung adenocarcinoma.

This chain uses TRBV11-2 with TRBJ1-1; possibly TRBD1 for D (5 bases). Per germline, CDR1 SGHAT and CDR2 FQNNGV. V was clipped by 4 bases and J by 7 bases, with 19 bases between them. CDR3 length: 15 residues. CDR3 in DNA: TGTGCCAGCAGCTGGGACGTCGCTCCTGGGGGTGAAGCTTTCTTT. Encoded protein: CASSWDVAPGGEAFF.

As for this clone: One junction end disagrees with the germline gene, perhaps due to a read error. The CDR3 protein is CASSRTLRGENF. CDR3 nucleotide sequence: TGTGCCAGCAGCCGTACACTCCGGGGAGAGAACTTC. The chain has TRBV5-6 and TRBJ2-7; D is possibly TRBD2 (5 bases). The germline V gene encodes CDR1 SGHDT and CDR2 YYEEEE. The CDR3 is 12 amino acids.

The V gene is TRBV7-9, the J gene TRBJ2-7; D is uncertain. This CDR3 has 13 amino acids. Germline loops: CDR1 SEHNR, CDR2 FQNEAQ (reference sequence). V gave up 1 base and J gave up 5 bases, with 9 bases separating them. The CDR3 spells CASSLGPLNEQYF. The CDR3 DNA reads as TGTGCCAGCAGCTTAGGCCCTCTGAACGAGCAGTACTTC.

This clone has just a few counts. The V call is TRBV5-1, the J call TRBJ2-1; 12 bases are shared with TRBD2. Germline V gene lookup returns CDR1 SGHRS and CDR2 YFSETQ. This CDR3 comprises 17 residues. After removal of 4 bases from V and 6 bases from J, the junction contained 11 bases not matched to a gene. Here the CDR3 reads CASSPQPTSGRFNEQFF. The DNA of the CDR3 is TGCGCCAGCAGCCCGCAGCCAACTAGCGGGAGGTTCAATGAGCAGTTCTTC.

This clone appeared a few times. The genes are TRBV7-3 and TRBJ2-5; D call uncertain. The germline V gene encodes CDR1 SGHTA and CDR2 FQGTGA. The V end lost 11 bases, the J end lost 5 bases, and 12 bases lay between the germline ends. This CDR3 is 11 amino acids long. This chain's CDR3 is CAREAVETQYF. In DNA form, the CDR3 reads TGTGCCCGCGAGGCGGTGGAGACCCAGTACTTC.

This chain links TRBV6-5 with TRBJ1-1, with D uncertain. Germline V gene data show CDR1 as MNHEY and CDR2 as SVGAGI. V dropped 5 bases and J dropped 1 base, with 8 bases sitting between them. The CDR3 covers 13 residues. CDR3 nucleotides: TGTGCCAGCAGTCTCCGGGAGAACACTGAAGCTTTCTTT. It specifies CASSLRENTEAFF.

About this clone itself: The germline gene is not matched at one end of the junction; a read error may be the cause. The J gene is TRBJ1-2, the V gene TRBV18, with D perhaps matching TRBD1 (6 bases). The CDR3 totals 14 residues. The V gene's germline CDR1 is KGHSH and CDR2 LQKENI. This CDR3 reads CASSPWDKNYGYTF. In DNA, the CDR3 is TGTGCCAGCTCACCATGGGACAAGAACTATGGCTATACCTTC. The full variable domain, completed using reference TRBV18 and TRBJ1-2, is NAGVMQNPRHLVRRRGQEARLRCSPMKGHSHVYWYRQLPEEGLKFMVYLQKENIIDESGMPKERFSAEFPKEGPSILRIQQVVRGDSAAYFCASSPWDKNYGYTFGSGTRLTVV.

The J gene is TRBJ2-6, the V gene TRBV28; TRBD1 agrees at 11 bases. CDR3 length equals 17 residues. Looked up from germline, CDR1 is MDHEN and CDR2 is SYDVKM. V lost 4 bases to trimming and J lost 4 bases; unmatched junction nucleotides: 6. DNA for the CDR3: TGTGCCAGCAGTTCTCGGGACAGGGGGAAAGGGGCCAACGTCCTGACTTTC. Its translation is CASSSRDRGKGANVLTF.

The chain uses TRBV21-1 and TRBJ2-4; no DNA check was done on the table's D call, TRBD2. TRBV21-1 is a listed pseudogene. The length of the CDR3 is 22 residues. The DNA for the CDR3 is TGTGCCAGCAGCCAGAACAACATCCCGGGACTAGCGGGAACGGGGGCCAAAAACATTCAGTACTTC. It codes for CASSQNNIPGLAGTGAKNIQYF.

V is TRBV7-2 and J is TRBJ2-3; 7 bases are a match to TRBD2. CDR1 and CDR2 (germline): SGHTA, FQGNSA. The V gene end was trimmed by 5 bases and the J gene end by 0 bases; junction bases not matched to a gene: 5. The CDR3 covers 15 residues. The CDR3: CASSRSSGSTDTQYF. In nucleotides, the CDR3 is TGTGCCAGCAGCCGGTCTAGCGGAAGCACAGATACGCAGTATTTT.

This clone came up a few times. V gene TRBV5-1 combines with J gene TRBJ2-1; D is unclear. Germline V CDR1 and CDR2: SGHRS, YFSETQ. The ends were cut back, 4 bases at V and 2 bases at J, with 7 bases in the middle. This CDR3 comprises 13 residues. The CDR3 is CASSPEPYNEQFF. CDR3 coding DNA: TGCGCCAGCAGCCCGGAACCCTACAATGAGCAGTTCTTC.

J is TRBJ1-1 and V is TRBV18; D possibly corresponds to TRBD1 (5 bases). This CDR3 region has 15 residues. V lost 3 bases and J 1 base, leaving 12 bases between the germline ends. Germline CDR1 is KGHSH and CDR2 is LQKENI. Written as DNA, the CDR3 is TGTGCCAGCTCACCTACCCGGGACCGGAACACTGAAGCTTTCTTT. Protein: CASSPTRDRNTEAFF.

The chain has TRBV6-5 and TRBJ1-5; D ambiguous. The V gene lost 0 bases and the J gene lost 6 bases, with 9 bases spanning the gap. CDR1 is MNHEY and CDR2 is SVGAGI in the germline V gene. The length of the CDR3 is 14 residues. CDR3 coding DNA: TGTGCCAGCAGTTACTCGAAAGTTGTTCAGCCCCAGCATTTT. It yields the protein CASSYSKVVQPQHF.

This sequence joins TRBV9 and TRBJ2-1; D gene unclear. CDR1 and CDR2 (germline): SGDLS, YYNGEE. V was cut by 0 bases and J by 12 bases, with 13 bases left in between. This CDR3 is 13 amino acids long. CDR3 nucleotides: TGTGCCAGCAGCGTAGAGGGTACCTCAAGGCAGTTCTTC. Residues: CASSVEGTSRQFF.

The chain employs TRBV2 and TRBJ2-7; D unresolved. This CDR3 has 14 residues. V dropped 5 bases and J dropped 6 bases, with 17 bases sitting between them. Germline lookup yields CDR1 SNHLY and CDR2 FYNNEI. This chain's CDR3 is CASSRQTARAEQYF. The CDR3 DNA reads TGTGCCAGCAGTAGGCAGACGGCCCGGGCCGAGCAGTACTTC.

This clone was observed once. This chain links TRBV9 with TRBJ2-1; the D is unclear. The CDR3 extends over 13 amino acids. Looked up from germline, CDR1 is SGDLS and CDR2 is YYNGEE. Trimming shortened V by 3 bases and J by 3 bases, and 7 bases separated the two germline ends. CDR3 sequence (DNA): TGTGCCAGCAGCGGGAGTCTCTACAATGAGCAGTTCTTC. This sequence encodes CASSGSLYNEQFF.

V gene TRBV6-1 combines with J gene TRBJ2-3, with 7 bases matching TRBD2. V lost 4 bases and J lost 2; bases outside the gene matches: 9. The length of the CDR3 is 16 residues. Germline V gene lookup returns CDR1 MNHNS and CDR2 SASEGT. Written as DNA, the CDR3 is TGTGCCAGCAGTGCCACTAGGCGGGAGTTCACAGATACGCAGTATTTT. Translated, it gives CASSATRREFTDTQYF.

The J gene is TRBJ2-1, the V gene TRBV7-2; weak D call: TRBD1 (6 bases). The CDR3 consists of 14 residues. Trimming cost V 5 bases and J 10 bases, with 18 bases left between them. Germline V CDR1 and CDR2: SGHTA, FQGNSA. CDR3 in amino acids: CASSPTAPRGEQFF. In nucleotides, the CDR3 is TGTGCCAGCAGCCCCACAGCCCCCAGGGGAGAGCAGTTCTTC.

This chain links TRBV5-5 with TRBJ1-4; D is undetermined. The CDR3 is 15 amino acids. Germline V gene lookup returns CDR1 SGHKS and CDR2 YYEKEE (reference sequence). With 4 bases removed from V and 6 bases from J, the gap between germline ends came to 16 bases. CDR3 bases: TGTGCCAGCAGCGCCGGTTTGAGACCGGATGAAAAACTGTTTTTT. Its protein is CASSAGLRPDEKLFF.

The V gene is TRBV6-5, the J gene TRBJ2-7; TRBD2 might be the D (6 bases). Germline V CDR1 and CDR2: MNHEY, SVGAGI. The CDR3 covers 15 residues. V lost 6 bases, J lost 4 bases, and 19 bases lay in between. CDR3 residues: CASSPSLDGGYEQYF. The CDR3 DNA sequence: TGTGCCAGCAGCCCGTCGCTGGACGGGGGTTACGAGCAGTACTTC.

This chain uses TRBV19 with TRBJ2-7; a weak D match, TRBD2 (5 bases). The germline V gene encodes CDR1 LNHDA and CDR2 SQIVND (reference sequence). Trimming removed 5 bases from V and 5 bases from J, with 16 bases in between. The CDR3 is 14 amino acids. The CDR3 nucleotides read TGTGCCAGTAGTTCCTTCTTCGAGGGCCACGAGCAGTACTTC. Its translation: CASSSFFEGHEQYF.

CDR3 nucleotides: TGTGCCAAACCCCTAGCGGGAGTCCTTTTCTACGAGCAGTACTTC. The encoded protein is CAKPLAGVLFYEQYF. The chain recombines TRBV19 with TRBJ2-7; TRBD2 matches 10 bases. J gave up 3 bases and V 10 bases, and 12 bases lay outside the gene matches. Germline CDR1 LNHDA, CDR2 SQIVND (reference sequence). This CDR3 has 15 residues.

The chain is built from TRBV19 and TRBJ2-1; TRBD2 might be the D (6 bases). V lost 5 bases, J lost 3 bases, and 17 bases lay in between. This CDR3 has 16 residues. Looked up from germline, CDR1 is LNHDA and CDR2 is SQIVND (reference sequence). In DNA form, the CDR3 reads TGTGCCAGTAGTTCGCCCCGGACTAACCACTACAATGAGCAGTTCTTC. This codes for CASSSPRTNHYNEQFF.

This chain connects TRBV7-9 to TRBJ2-2; 9 bases are a match to TRBD2. Germline lookup yields CDR1 SEHNR and CDR2 FQNEAQ (reference sequence). Trimming at V came to 1 base and at J to 2 bases, leaving 2 bases not matched to a gene. The CDR3 extends over 16 amino acids. The CDR3 sequence is CASSLGLAGNTGELFF. The CDR3 DNA reads as TGTGCCAGCAGCTTAGGGCTAGCGGGAAACACCGGGGAGCTGTTTTTT.

The V call is TRBV15, the J call TRBJ1-1; 7 bases line up with TRBD1. Per the germline V gene, CDR1 is LNHNV and CDR2 is YYDKDF (reference sequence). The CDR3 spans 14 residues. J gave up 8 bases and V 0 bases, and 6 bases lay outside the gene matches. CDR3 protein: CATSREQRTGEAFF. CDR3 nucleotides: TGTGCCACCAGCAGAGAACAGAGGACAGGAGAAGCTTTCTTT.

This sequence joins TRBV30 and TRBJ1-5, with a weak D call TRBD1 (5 bases). The V end lost 2 bases, the J end lost 3 bases, and 11 bases lay between the germline ends. The CDR3 has 14 residues. Germline V gene data show CDR1 as GTSNPN and CDR2 as SVGIG (reference sequence). CDR3 amino acids: CAWSKQVDNQPQHF. As DNA, the CDR3 is TGTGCCTGGAGTAAACAGGTGGACAATCAGCCCCAGCATTTT.

This sequence joins TRBV4-1 and TRBJ2-1; D gene ambiguous. CDR1 is MGHRA, CDR2 YSYEKL, per germline. V was cut by 3 bases and J by 7 bases, with 7 bases left in between. This CDR3 contains 12 residues. CDR3 coding DNA: TGCGCCAGCAGCCAGCAGGTAAATGAGCAGTTCTTC. Amino acids: CASSQQVNEQFF.

J is TRBJ1-1 and V is TRBV5-1; the D is unclear. The germline gives CDR1 SGHRS, CDR2 YFSETQ. The germline V and J ends were trimmed by 0 bases and 0 bases, with 3 bases remaining between them. The CDR3 is 13 residues long. The CDR3 DNA reads TGCGCCAGCAGCTTGGCTGTGAACACTGAAGCTTTCTTT. Translating gives CASSLAVNTEAFF.

There are a few counts of this clone. The chain combines TRBV2 with TRBJ2-5; a weak D match, TRBD1 (6 bases). V lost 5 bases to trimming and J lost 9 bases, with 13 bases between them. The CDR3 is 12 residues long. Germline V gene lookup returns CDR1 SNHLY and CDR2 FYNNEI. CDR3 coding DNA: TGTGCCAGCAGTTACCAGGGGAAGGCCCAGTACTTC. This encodes CASSYQGKAQYF.

This chain uses TRBV10-3 with TRBJ1-2, with no clear D. The germline V and J ends were trimmed by 6 bases and 7 bases, with 18 bases remaining between them. This CDR3 region has 14 residues. Germline loops: CDR1 ENHRY, CDR2 SYGVKD. The CDR3 DNA reads TGTGCCATCAGGTCGGGCGGGGAAGGCTTTGGCTACACCTTC. Its translation is CAIRSGGEGFGYTF.

This clone was seen at least ten times. The chain combines TRBV30 with TRBJ1-4; tentatively, D is TRBD1 (5 bases). The germline V and J ends were trimmed by 5 bases and 6 bases, with 10 bases remaining between them. The CDR3 covers 12 residues. Germline-derived CDR1 and CDR2 are GTSNPN and SVGIG (reference sequence). The DNA for the CDR3 is TGTGCCTGGGGGACCGATGATGAAAAACTGTTTTTT. It codes for CAWGTDDEKLFF.

The V call is TRBV5-6, the J call TRBJ2-1; D remains ambiguous. CDR1 and CDR2 (germline): SGHDT, YYEEEE. Trimming removed 0 bases from V and 6 bases from J, with 7 bases in between. This CDR3 has 13 residues. CDR3 sequence: CASSLVGSNEQFF. For the CDR3, the DNA is TGTGCCAGCAGCTTGGTGGGTTCCAATGAGCAGTTCTTC.